This TCR beta chain derives from a study of T cell repertoires in cytomegalovirus infection. Overall study: Through public TCR beta signatures, both CMV infection and matching HLA type were indicated.

General observations from the study: The ex vivo response was dominated by HLA-C-restricted CMV-specific TCR beta clonotypes. Adding up the frequency of public TCR beta families identified people who carried CMV plus the relevant HLA.

TCRdb re-derived calls from the reads in MiXCR, one entry per CDR3 protein. The sample yields about 320,000 distinct CDR3 sequences, more than 9% seen once. The CDR3 extends over 15 amino acids. V gave up 6 bases and J gave up 6 bases, with 18 bases separating them. Germline loops: CDR1 DFQATT, CDR2 SNEGSKA (reference sequence). On this clonotype: Antigen specificity is unknown.

Input material: PBMCs. The sequence derives from a human donor in good health (CMV status not recorded). Some clones in this sample may be carry-over from other donors' samples. The V gene is TRBV20-1, the J gene TRBJ1-6; maybe TRBD1 (6 bases). CDR3 coding DNA: TGCAGTGCCAAAGGGGGGGTCTATAGTAATTCACCCCTCCACTTT. It codes for CSAKGGVYSNSPLHF.